Shown below are 13 T cell receptor beta chains from a single sample sequenced in a study of control samples from healthy donors and cancer patients. Some clones are missing from TCRdb's copy, which holds only in-frame ones; the method was immunoSEQ multiplex PCR. The sample gives about 110,000 clones, 82% of which show up once; 6.5% is in the top ten. Sequenced input: blood. The receptor source for this set is a man between 18 and 29 years old in good health.

This clone appeared a single time. The rearrangement uses TRBV3-1 (or the pseudogene TRBV3-2) and TRBJ2-3; D not resolved. The CDR3 spans 13 residues. Per the germline V gene, CDR1 is LGHDT and CDR2 is YNNKEL (reference sequence). V lost 0 bases and J lost 8, with 9 bases in between. CDR3 region: CASSQEGKLTQYF. The CDR3 DNA sequence: TGTGCCAGCAGCCAAGAGGGAAAACTTACGCAGTATTTT.

This chain joins TRBV11-2 and TRBJ1-1; D remains ambiguous. V was shortened by 6 bases and J by 4 bases, with 15 bases between the two germline ends. Germline V gene sequence: CDR1 SGHAT, CDR2 FQNNGV. This CDR3 is built from 14 residues. CDR3 bases: TGTGCCAGCAGGGCCGCCGTAGGAGGCACTGAAGCTTTCTTT. Protein sequence: CASRAAVGGTEAFF.

The genes are TRBV6-5 and TRBJ1-2; D remains ambiguous. Per the germline V gene, CDR1 is MNHEY and CDR2 is SVGAGI. The ends were cut back, 5 bases at V and 6 bases at J, with 10 bases in the middle. The CDR3 length is 12 residues. The CDR3 sequence is CASSPRPDGYTF. CDR3 DNA: TGTGCCAGCAGTCCCAGACCGGATGGCTACACCTTC.

This clone has only one observation. The chain has TRBV4-2 and TRBJ2-1; 9 nucleotides agree with TRBD2. Germline CDR1 and CDR2: LGHNA and YNFKEQ. V dropped 0 bases and J dropped 5; count of bases not matched to a gene: 5. The CDR3 is 16 residues long. CDR3 coding DNA: TGTGCCAGCAGCCAAGACCGCGGGGGGGCCCACAATGAGCAGTTCTTC. Protein sequence: CASSQDRGGAHNEQFF.

The genes are TRBV4-1 and TRBJ2-6, with D maybe TRBD1 (5 bases). Trimming stripped 6 bases from V and 2 bases from J, with 11 bases between. The CDR3 covers 15 residues. CDR1 and CDR2 (germline): MGHRA, YSYEKL. The CDR3 DNA is TGCGCCAGCAGAGACAGAGCCACTGGGGCCAACGTCCTGACTTTC. Protein sequence: CASRDRATGANVLTF.

This clone has only a few counts. The rearrangement joins TRBV11-2 to TRBJ2-7; D uncertain. Trimming pared 1 base from V and 3 bases from J, leaving 13 bases between. The CDR3 is 15 residues long. Germline V gene lookup returns CDR1 SGHAT and CDR2 FQNNGV. In DNA form, the CDR3 reads TGTGCCAGCAGCTTAGTTTATCTGGGTAGCTACGAGCAGTACTTC. It is translated as CASSLVYLGSYEQYF. Supplemented by reference TRBV11-2 and TRBJ2-7, the full variable domain reads EAGVAQSPRYKIIEKRQSVAFWCNPISGHATLYWYQQILGQGPKLLIQFQNNGVVDDSQLPKDRFSAERLKGVDSTLKIQPAKLEDSAVYLCASSLVYLGSYEQYFGPGTRLTVT.

This chain joins TRBV13 and TRBJ1-1; the D is unclear. Germline CDR1 is PRHDT and CDR2 is FYEKMQ (reference sequence). Trimming left V 0 bases short and J 7 bases short, with 6 bases between. This CDR3 is 12 amino acids long. CDR3 amino acids: CASSLGGNEAFF. The CDR3 DNA follows: TGTGCCAGCAGCTTAGGGGGAAATGAAGCTTTCTTT.

The CDR3: CASSLEAANEKLFF. The CDR3 DNA is TGCGCCAGCAGCTTGGAGGCAGCTAATGAAAAACTGTTTTTT. V usage is TRBV5-1 and J usage is TRBJ1-4; D is unresolved. The CDR3 has 14 amino acids. Trimming took 0 bases from V and 3 from J, leaving 6 bases between them. Per germline, CDR1 SGHRS and CDR2 YFSETQ.

The CDR3 reads CASSFQGDYGYTF. In DNA, the CDR3 is TGTGCCAGCAGCTTTCAGGGCGACTATGGCTACACCTTC. This chain uses TRBV7-2 with TRBJ1-2, with D maybe TRBD1 (5 bases). V dropped 3 bases and J dropped 3 bases, with 8 bases sitting between them. CDR3 length: 13 amino acids. CDR1 is SGHTA and CDR2 is FQGNSA in the germline V gene.

The chain has TRBV24-1 and TRBJ2-3, with 9 bases matching TRBD2. CDR3 length: 15 residues. Germline V gene data show CDR1 as KGHDR and CDR2 as SFDVKD. With 4 bases clipped from V and 2 bases from J, the junction kept 3 bases outside the gene matches. The CDR3 spells CATSERTSVTDTQYF. The CDR3 nucleotides are TGTGCCACCAGTGAACGGACTAGCGTCACAGATACGCAGTATTTT.

The rearrangement links TRBV6-5 to TRBJ1-4, with 10 bases matching TRBD1. The V segment lost 5 bases and the J segment 7 bases; nucleotides outside the gene matches: 7. The CDR3 has 15 amino acids. Germline V CDR1 and CDR2: MNHEY, SVGAGI. For the CDR3, the DNA is TGTGCCAGCAGTCCTCGGACAGGGGGAGGTGAAAAACTGTTTTTT. Translation gives CASSPRTGGGEKLFF.

The chain recombines TRBV18 with TRBJ1-1; D is possibly TRBD1 (5 bases). V was clipped by 3 bases and J by 8 bases, with 10 bases between them. Germline V lookup: CDR1 KGHSH, CDR2 LQKENI. This CDR3 region has 12 residues. CDR3: CASSPTQEEAFF. CDR3 nucleotides: TGTGCCAGCTCACCTACACAGGAAGAAGCTTTCTTT. Filled out from reference TRBV18 and TRBJ1-1, the complete variable domain reads NAGVMQNPRHLVRRRGQEARLRCSPMKGHSHVYWYRQLPEEGLKFMVYLQKENIIDESGMPKERFSAEFPKEGPSILRIQQVVRGDSAAYFCASSPTQEEAFFGQGTRLTVV.

The chain couples TRBV5-1 to TRBJ2-3, with 10 bases that match TRBD2. Per the germline V gene, CDR1 is SGHRS and CDR2 is YFSETQ. The CDR3 consists of 14 residues. V dropped 2 bases and J dropped 4; count of bases not matched to a gene: 1. CDR3 coding DNA: TGCGCCAGCAGCTTTAGCGGGGGGCCAGATACGCAGTATTTT. Translating gives CASSFSGGPDTQYF.